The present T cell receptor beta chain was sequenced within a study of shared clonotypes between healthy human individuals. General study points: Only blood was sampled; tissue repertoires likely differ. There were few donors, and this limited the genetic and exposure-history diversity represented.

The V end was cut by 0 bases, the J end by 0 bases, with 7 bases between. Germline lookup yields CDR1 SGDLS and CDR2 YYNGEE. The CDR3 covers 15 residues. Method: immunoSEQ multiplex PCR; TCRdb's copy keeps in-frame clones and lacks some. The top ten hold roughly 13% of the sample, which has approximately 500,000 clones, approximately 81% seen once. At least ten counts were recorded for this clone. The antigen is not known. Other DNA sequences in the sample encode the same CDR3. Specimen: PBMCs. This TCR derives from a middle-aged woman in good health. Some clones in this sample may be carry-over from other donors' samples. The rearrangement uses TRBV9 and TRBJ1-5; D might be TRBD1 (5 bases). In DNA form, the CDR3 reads TGTGCCAGCAGCGTAGGACAGTTTAGCAATCAGCCCCAGCATTTT. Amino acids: CASSVGQFSNQPQHF.